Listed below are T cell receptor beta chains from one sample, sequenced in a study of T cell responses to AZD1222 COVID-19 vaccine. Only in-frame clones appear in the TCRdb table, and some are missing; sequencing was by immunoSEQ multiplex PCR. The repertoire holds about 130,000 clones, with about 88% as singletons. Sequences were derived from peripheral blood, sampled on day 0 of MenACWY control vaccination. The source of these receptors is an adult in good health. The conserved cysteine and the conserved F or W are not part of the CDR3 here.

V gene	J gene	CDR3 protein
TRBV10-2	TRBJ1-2	ASSEFPNYGYT
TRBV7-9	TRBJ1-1	ASSPNLNTEAF
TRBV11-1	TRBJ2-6	ASSSLIPGGANVLT
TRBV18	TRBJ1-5	ASSPPGQTFNQPQH
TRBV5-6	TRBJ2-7	ASSPKDYPYEQY
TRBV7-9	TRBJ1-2	ASSLLTGYGYT
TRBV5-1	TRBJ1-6	ASSLVRNSPLH
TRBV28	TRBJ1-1	ASKERRGMGTEAF
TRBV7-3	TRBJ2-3	ATSKREGRTDTQY
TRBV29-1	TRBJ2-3	MADTQY
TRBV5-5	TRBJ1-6	ASQESSVSPLH
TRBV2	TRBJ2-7	ASSDSGTGGFYEQY
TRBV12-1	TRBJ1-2	ASSFGARTYGYT
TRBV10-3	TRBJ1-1	AIGGVRESRAF
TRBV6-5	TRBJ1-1	ASASGNTEAF
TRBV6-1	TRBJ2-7	ASSEVKQY
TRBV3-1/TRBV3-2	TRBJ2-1	ASSKTSGKVGEQF
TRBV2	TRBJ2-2	ASRDWTSGRAWNTGELF
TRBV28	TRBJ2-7	ASSFSYEQY
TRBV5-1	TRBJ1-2	ASSPSRAEGYT
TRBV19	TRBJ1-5	ASSIESGNQPQH
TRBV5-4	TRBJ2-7	ASSLNRAATYEQY
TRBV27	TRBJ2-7	ASSLFYPGLAGANYEQY
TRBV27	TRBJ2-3	ASSLSATRGRRDTQY
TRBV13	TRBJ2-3	ASSSRDLTDTQY
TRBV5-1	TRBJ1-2	ASSLGWDRGPALNYGYT
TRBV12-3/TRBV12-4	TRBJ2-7	ASSLLSEQY
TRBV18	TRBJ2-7	ASSPFHGGTYEQY
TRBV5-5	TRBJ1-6	ASSLAGAVNSPLH
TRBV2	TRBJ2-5	ASDISGQETQY
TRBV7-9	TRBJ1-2	ASSPDGNRGSRGYT
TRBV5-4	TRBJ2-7	ASSLTGGDEQY
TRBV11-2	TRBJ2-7	ASSLGLSGEQY
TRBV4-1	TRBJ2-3	ASSHRDRGGTDTQY
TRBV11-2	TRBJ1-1	ASSLDSHTEAF
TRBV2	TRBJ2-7	ASKGTSGPYEQY
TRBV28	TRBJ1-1	ASSLRGTEAF
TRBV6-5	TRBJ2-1	ASSSRYNEQF
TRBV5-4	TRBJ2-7	ASSTGQVHEQY
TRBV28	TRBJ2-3	ASSLRYGGGTDTQY